This TCR beta chain came from a study of B cell selection in AIRE deficiency. Study results and caveats: Of 3,500 to 4,000 shared Treg TCRbeta sequences, roughly 34% were healthy-donor-only and roughly 10% patient-only. In TCRBV usage, CDR3 length and diversity, patient Tconv and Treg cells matched healthy donors. Shared Treg sequences had shorter CDR3s, biased toward rearrangements with few non-templated insertions.

A word on this clone: Its specificity is unknown.

Regulatory T cells were sorted as CD4+CD25hiCD127low/negative cells. The CDR3 is made up of 14 amino acids. The germline V and J ends were trimmed by 2 bases and 1 base, with 10 bases remaining between them. CDR1 and CDR2 (germline): SGDLS, YYNGEE. Clones were sequenced by immunoSEQ multiplex PCR, and TCRdb holds only the in-frame ones, with some missing. The table records some 25,000 clones, about 90% of them present only once. The J gene is TRBJ2-7, the V gene TRBV9; tentatively, D is TRBD2 (6 bases). The clonotype was recovered from a human donor in good health. The sample consisted of CD4+CD25+ Tregs sorted from PBMCs. This CDR3 is CASSVWDWSYEQYF. For the CDR3, the DNA is TGTGCCAGCAGCGTCTGGGACTGGTCCTACGAGCAGTACTTC.